This TCR beta chain comes out of a study of shared clonotypes between healthy human individuals. Study-level results: Naive subsets usually exceeded memory subsets in estimated richness.

The genomic DNA of each subset was split evenly across several immunoSEQ plates. Sorted-subset replicate PCR reactions were performed with about 200 ng DNA, corresponding to roughly 31,000 T cell genomes. Sequenced by immunoSEQ multiplex PCR; TCRdb stores in-frame clones only, minus some. The table lists around 2.5 million clones, 93% of them singletons. The CDR3 spans 15 residues. Germline CDR1 and CDR2: SGDLS and YYNGEE. V was trimmed by 5 bases and J by 8 bases, leaving 20 bases between them. Only Caucasian adults living in Nashville, Tennessee served as donors. A note on this clone: Its antigen is as yet unknown.

The chain has TRBV9 and TRBJ2-1; D gene ambiguous. The sequenced sample was naive CD4+ T cells from PBMCs. Subset reported: CD45RA+ positively selected. The clonotype was recovered from a young man in good health. Some clones in this sample may be carry-over from other donors' samples. CDR3 amino acids: CASRKGRPREDEQFF. CDR3 DNA sequence: TGTGCCAGCAGGAAGGGTCGCCCCCGAGAAGATGAGCAGTTCTTC.